The 2 T cell receptor beta chains presented below share a single source sample, sequenced in a study of T cells in Graves' hyperthyroidism and ophthalmopathy. TCR beta CDR3 sequences were amplified from RNA transcripts. The HTBI primer set served for first-round RT-PCR of the TCR CDR3. One entry per CDR3 protein, called by TCRdb with MiXCR from the multiplex PCR reads. This sample has nearly 750,000 distinct CDR3 sequences, with about a third found just once. The sample taken for sequencing was blood. The source of these receptors is a woman aged 40 to 50 with Graves' hyperthyroidism.

The chain links TRBV19 to TRBJ1-1, with D unclear. The CDR3 consists of 15 residues. V shed 1 base and J shed 4 bases, with 13 bases lying between them. From germline, CDR1 is LNHDA and CDR2 SQIVND (reference sequence). CDR3 in DNA: TGTGCCAGTAGTATAGGAGGGCTGCTCGGCACTGAAGCTTTCTTT. It yields the protein CASSIGGLLGTEAFF. The complete variable domain, with remaining parts taken from reference TRBV19 and TRBJ1-1, reads DGGITQSPKYLFRKEGQNVTLSCEQNLNHDAMYWYRQDPGQGLRLIYYSQIVNDFQKGDIAEGYSVSREKKESFPLTVTSAQKNPTAFYLCASSIGGLLGTEAFFGQGTRLTVV.

J is TRBJ1-5 and V is TRBV7-9, with TRBD1 as a possible D gene (6 bases). Germline V gene lookup returns CDR1 SEHNR and CDR2 FQNEAQ (reference sequence). V was trimmed by 1 base and J by 3 bases, leaving 13 bases between them. This CDR3 comprises 16 residues. CDR3 bases: TGTGCCAGCAGCTTAGATGGAGGGGGAACCAATCAGCCCCAGCATTTT. Translating it yields CASSLDGGGTNQPQHF.